This T cell receptor beta chain was documented in a study of radiation and T cells in renal cell carcinoma. Study-level information: Nephrectomy followed 15 Gy stereotactic body radiation by 4 weeks.

CDR3 length equals 16 residues. Germline V lookup: CDR1 SEHNR, CDR2 FQNEAQ (reference sequence). The V gene end was trimmed by 0 bases and the J gene end by 2 bases; junction bases not matched to a gene: 4. Study findings and constraints: Pretreatment tumor biopsies were lacking, so baseline clonotypes are unknown. From baseline, blood top tumor clonotypes peaked at 2 weeks post-radiation.

Note on this clone: The antigen remains unidentified.

Some clones are missing from TCRdb's copy, which holds only in-frame ones; the method was immunoSEQ multiplex PCR. The sample lists under 65,000 clones, approximately 84% occurring once. As for time point: baseline pretreatment blood. Indicated treatment: 15 Gy SBRT to primary tumor, nephrectomy 4 weeks later. Serial blood draws occurred at baseline and 2 and 4 weeks post-SBRT. This clonotype originated in a man aged 60 to 69 with renal cell carcinoma. Sample: blood, taken from a patient whose treatment included radiotherapy and nephrectomy. The V gene is TRBV7-9, the J gene TRBJ2-5, with 9 nucleotides matching TRBD2. The CDR3 nucleotides are TGTGCCAGCAGCTTAGCGCATCTAGCGGGGCAAGAGACCCAGTACTTC. Translating it yields CASSLAHLAGQETQYF.